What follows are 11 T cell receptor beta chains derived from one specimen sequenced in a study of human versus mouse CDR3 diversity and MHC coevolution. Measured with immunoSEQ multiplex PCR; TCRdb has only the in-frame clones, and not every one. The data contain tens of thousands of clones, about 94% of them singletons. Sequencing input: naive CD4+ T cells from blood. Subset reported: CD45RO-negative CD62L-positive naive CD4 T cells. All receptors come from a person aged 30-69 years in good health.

The CDR3 DNA reads as TGTGCCAGTAGCGGATCCCCCGGGGGAGTCATTCCTGAAGCTTTCTTT. This gives the protein CASSGSPGGVIPEAFF. The chain joins TRBV19 to TRBJ1-1, with D tentatively TRBD1 (5 bases). Trimming removed 6 bases at V and 6 bases at J, with 23 bases between. The V gene's germline CDR1 is LNHDA and CDR2 SQIVND (reference sequence). The CDR3 covers 16 residues.

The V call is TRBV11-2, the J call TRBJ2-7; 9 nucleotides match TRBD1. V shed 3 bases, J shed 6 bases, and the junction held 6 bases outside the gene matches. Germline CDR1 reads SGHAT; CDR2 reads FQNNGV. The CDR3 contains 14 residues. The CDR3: CASSFDRGSVEQYF. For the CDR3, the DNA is TGTGCCAGCAGCTTCGACAGGGGGTCTGTCGAGCAGTACTTC. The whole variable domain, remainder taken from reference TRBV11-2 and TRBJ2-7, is EAGVAQSPRYKIIEKRQSVAFWCNPISGHATLYWYQQILGQGPKLLIQFQNNGVVDDSQLPKDRFSAERLKGVDSTLKIQPAKLEDSAVYLCASSFDRGSVEQYFGPGTRLTVT.

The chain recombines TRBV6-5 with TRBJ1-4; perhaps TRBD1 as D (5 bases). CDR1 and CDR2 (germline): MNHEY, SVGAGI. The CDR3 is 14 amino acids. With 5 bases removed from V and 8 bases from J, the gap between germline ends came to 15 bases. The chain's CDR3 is CASSPSRVGEKLFF. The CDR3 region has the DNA TGTGCCAGCAGTCCCTCCAGGGTAGGAGAAAAACTGTTTTTT.

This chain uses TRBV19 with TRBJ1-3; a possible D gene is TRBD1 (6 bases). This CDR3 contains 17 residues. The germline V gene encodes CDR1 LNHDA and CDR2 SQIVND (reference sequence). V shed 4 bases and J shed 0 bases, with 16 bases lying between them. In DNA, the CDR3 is TGTGCCAGTAGTACAACCTCGACAGGTCACTCTGGAAACACCATATATTTT. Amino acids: CASSTTSTGHSGNTIYF.

The CDR3 spells CASSPLTGFSYEQYF. DNA of the CDR3: TGTGCCAGCTCACCGTTAACGGGGTTCTCCTACGAGCAGTACTTC. V is TRBV18 and J is TRBJ2-7; tentatively, D is TRBD2 (5 bases). The germline V and J ends were trimmed by 3 bases and 0 bases, with 12 bases remaining between them. The germline V gene has CDR1 KGHSH and CDR2 LQKENI. This CDR3 is 15 amino acids long.

CDR3 residues: CASNFGWDRGGYEQYF. In DNA, the CDR3 is TGCGCCAGCAACTTTGGTTGGGACAGGGGGGGCTACGAGCAGTACTTC. The chain recombines TRBV5-1 with TRBJ2-7; 11 bases agree with TRBD1. The CDR3 is made up of 16 amino acids. J lost 3 bases, V lost 6 bases, and 11 bases had no gene match. The V gene's germline CDR1 is SGHRS and CDR2 YFSETQ. The whole variable domain, filled in from reference TRBV5-1 and TRBJ2-7, reads KAGVTQTPRYLIKTRGQQVTLSCSPISGHRSVSWYQQTPGQGLQFLFEYFSETQRNKGNFPGRFSGRQFSNSRSEMNVSTLELGDSALYLCASNFGWDRGGYEQYFGPGTRLTVT.

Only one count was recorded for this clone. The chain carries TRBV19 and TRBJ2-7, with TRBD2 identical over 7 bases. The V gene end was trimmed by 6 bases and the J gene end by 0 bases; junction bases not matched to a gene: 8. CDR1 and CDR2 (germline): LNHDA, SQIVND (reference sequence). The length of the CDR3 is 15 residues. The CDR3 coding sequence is TGTGCCAGTAGAGGATTAGCGGGTAACTCCTACGAGCAGTACTTC. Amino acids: CASRGLAGNSYEQYF.

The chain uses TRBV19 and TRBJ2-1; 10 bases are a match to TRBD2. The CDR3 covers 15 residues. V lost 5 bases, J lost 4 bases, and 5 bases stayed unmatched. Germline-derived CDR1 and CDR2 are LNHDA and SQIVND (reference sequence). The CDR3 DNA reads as TGTGCCAGTAGTGGTAGCGGGGGGCCGTACAATGAGCAGTTCTTC. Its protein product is CASSGSGGPYNEQFF.

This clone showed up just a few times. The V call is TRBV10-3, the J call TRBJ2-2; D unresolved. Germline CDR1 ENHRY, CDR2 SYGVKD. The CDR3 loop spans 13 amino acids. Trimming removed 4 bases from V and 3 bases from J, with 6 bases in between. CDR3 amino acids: CAISAADTGELFF. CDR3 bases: TGTGCCATCAGTGCGGCGGACACCGGGGAGCTGTTTTTT.

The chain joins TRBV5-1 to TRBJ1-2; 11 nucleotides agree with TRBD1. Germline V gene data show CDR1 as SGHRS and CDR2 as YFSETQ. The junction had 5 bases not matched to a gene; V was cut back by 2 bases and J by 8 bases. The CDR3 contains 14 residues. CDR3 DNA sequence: TGCGCCAGCAGCTTTGGACAGGGGGCGGAAGGCTACACCTTC. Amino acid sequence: CASSFGQGAEGYTF. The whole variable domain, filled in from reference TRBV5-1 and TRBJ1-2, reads KAGVTQTPRYLIKTRGQQVTLSCSPISGHRSVSWYQQTPGQGLQFLFEYFSETQRNKGNFPGRFSGRQFSNSRSEMNVSTLELGDSALYLCASSFGQGAEGYTFGSGTRLTVV.

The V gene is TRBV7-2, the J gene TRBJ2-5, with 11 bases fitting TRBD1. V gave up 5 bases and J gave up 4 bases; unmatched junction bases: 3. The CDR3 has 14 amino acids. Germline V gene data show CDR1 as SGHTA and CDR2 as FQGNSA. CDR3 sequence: CASSGQGAGETQYF. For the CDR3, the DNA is TGTGCCAGCAGCGGACAGGGGGCAGGAGAGACCCAGTACTTC.